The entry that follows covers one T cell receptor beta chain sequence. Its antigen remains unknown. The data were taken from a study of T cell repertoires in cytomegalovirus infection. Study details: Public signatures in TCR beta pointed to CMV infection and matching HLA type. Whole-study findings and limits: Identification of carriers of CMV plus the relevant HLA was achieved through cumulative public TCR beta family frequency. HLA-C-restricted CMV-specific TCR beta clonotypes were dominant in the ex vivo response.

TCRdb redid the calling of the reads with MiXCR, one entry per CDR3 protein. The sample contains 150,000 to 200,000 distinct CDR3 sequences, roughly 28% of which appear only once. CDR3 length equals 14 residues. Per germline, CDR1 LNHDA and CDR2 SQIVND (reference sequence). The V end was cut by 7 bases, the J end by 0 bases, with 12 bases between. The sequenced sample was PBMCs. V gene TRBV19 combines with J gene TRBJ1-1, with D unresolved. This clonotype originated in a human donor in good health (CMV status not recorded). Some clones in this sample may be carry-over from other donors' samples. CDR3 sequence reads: CASTLEGMNTEAFF. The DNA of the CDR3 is TGTGCCAGTACCTTGGAGGGCATGAACACTGAAGCTTTCTTT.